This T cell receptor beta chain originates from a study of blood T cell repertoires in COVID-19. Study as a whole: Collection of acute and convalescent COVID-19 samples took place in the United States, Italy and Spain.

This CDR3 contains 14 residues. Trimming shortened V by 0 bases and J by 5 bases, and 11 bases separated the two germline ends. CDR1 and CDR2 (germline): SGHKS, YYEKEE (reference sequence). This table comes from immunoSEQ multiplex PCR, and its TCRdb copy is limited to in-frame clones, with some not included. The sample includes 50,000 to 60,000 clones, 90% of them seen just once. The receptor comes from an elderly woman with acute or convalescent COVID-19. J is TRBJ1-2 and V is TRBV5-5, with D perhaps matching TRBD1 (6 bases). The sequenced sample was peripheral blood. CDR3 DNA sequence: TGTGCCAGCAGCTTGGGGACAGTTACTTATGGCTACACCTTC. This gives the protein CASSLGTVTYGYTF.